The entry below gives a single T cell receptor (beta chain) sequence along with its context. The target of this receptor is not known. Base-call qualities are not available, and no considerably larger clone is one nucleotide away. The CDR3 regions of human TCRbeta chains were analyzed by immunosequencing. In the original analysis: Repertoire TCRs were checked for matches against a reference library of SARS-CoV-2-specific TCRs that had been generated using the MIRA antigen-specificity platform. Breadth was defined as the fraction of unique TCRs that were SARS-CoV-2-associated. Depth was defined as the fraction of total T cells that were SARS-CoV-2-associated. Using the MIRA data, each spike-specific TCR was assigned both to the spike region to which the TCR was reactive and to a CD4 or CD8 class. Log10-transformed breadth and depth values were compared by one-way ANOVA with Sidak's multiple comparisons tests. TCRdb took over this immuneACCESS table, retaining in-frame rearrangements with V and J assigned. Such tables are incomplete; in checked studies, under half of the missing clones stem from an unresolved V gene, and the remainder is unexplained. V, J and clone size are taken as reported in that table, and D and trimming were inferred from the DNA itself. The sample table holds 75,000 to 95,000 clones, of which 85% were seen once. Around 5% of the sample is held by the ten biggest clonotypes.

The entry originates in a study of T cell responses to AZD1222 COVID-19 vaccine (dated by TCRdb to the early 2020s). Context from the whole study: A total of 230 to 250 trial participants underwent TCR sequencing, of whom some 210 received two doses of AZD1222 and about 25 received two doses of the MenACWY control vaccine. Trial participants were enrolled into age subgroups of 18-55, 56-69 and 70-plus years, which contained around 150, 29 and 61 TCR-sequenced participants, respectively. The study at large found these results: Participants were mostly white British, with more females than males. The authors suggested clonal diversity may have been underestimated. Vaccine-associated CD4 TCRs spanned the whole spike protein, with dominant responses in regions 160-218 and 743-854. Because no samples from the day 14 peak response were available, repertoires could be characterized only after the peak T cell response. Reportedly, almost half of the unique spike-specific TCRs recognized epitopes lying outside the regions that are mutated in the B.1.351 and B.1.1.7 variants. Only 5 to 7 AZD1222 recipients were SARS-CoV-2 seropositive at baseline, limiting conclusions about previously exposed vaccinees. The 56-69-year group was small, and its depth increase did not reach significance, likely because of low power. Spike-specific TCR breadth and depth rose significantly after two AZD1222 doses compared with day 0 and with MenACWY recipients.

The CDR3 measures 16 amino acids from cysteine to phenylalanine. The DNA shown is the 48-base CDR3, in frame from base 1. The germline V gene encodes CDR1 LGHDT and CDR2 YNNKEL (reference sequence). Relative to germline, V is missing 3 bases and J is missing 3 bases, with 4 bases of the junction outside any gene match. According to the study, the label for this sample's time point signals: about 28 days (+/-7) after the second vaccine dose. AZD1222 recipients given second doses at about 4 weeks or at about 12 weeks were pooled, since spike-specific TCR depth and breadth were not found to differ between the two schedules. Vaccinee samples came from UK trials COV001 and COV002, including a single-blind randomized controlled phase 2/3 trial of AZD1222 (ChAdOx1 nCoV-19) in healthy adults. Trial participant PBMC samples were collected at day 0 and day 28 after the second dose for TCRbeta chain sequencing.

The sequence is built from TRBV3-1 (or the pseudogene TRBV3-2) and TRBJ2-1; 11 bases in the middle match TRBD2. The sequences come from peripheral blood, collected 28 days after the second AZD1222 dose. This TCR was recovered from an adult who received the AZD1222 COVID-19 vaccine. The CDR3 loop reads CASSHWGLADYNEQFF. The sequence in DNA is TGTGCCAGCAGCCATTGGGGACTAGCGGACTACAATGAGCAGTTCTTC.